The 15 T cell receptor beta chains in this list originate from one sample, sequenced in a study of beta chain features in type 1 diabetes. Investigators reverse transcribed all isolated RNA, so they sequenced expressed TCRB transcripts. Measured with immunoSEQ multiplex PCR; TCRdb has only the in-frame clones, and not every one. This sample carries about 900,000 clones, under 20% of them seen once, and the ten largest clones take about 0.02%. The specimen sequenced was naive CD4+ T cells from blood. The receptors come from a woman in her late teens or twenties in good health.

This chain connects TRBV4-3 to TRBJ2-1; 8 positions match TRBD2. Germline V lookup: CDR1 LGHNA, CDR2 YSLEER. This CDR3 comprises 16 residues. Trimming took 2 bases from V and 0 from J; bases not matched to a gene: 3. The CDR3 here is CASSQLAGSSYNEQFF. For the CDR3, the DNA is TGCGCCAGCAGCCAACTAGCGGGCAGCTCCTACAATGAGCAGTTCTTC.

The genes are TRBV4-2 and TRBJ2-7; 8 bases are a match to TRBD2. V dropped 4 bases and J dropped 2; count of bases not matched to a gene: 4. Per the germline V gene, CDR1 is LGHNA and CDR2 is YNFKEQ. This CDR3 has 14 residues. The CDR3 DNA reads as TGTGCCAGCAGCCGAGGCGGGGGGACCTACGAGCAGTACTTC. It codes for CASSRGGGTYEQYF.

This clone was found a few times. In DNA, the CDR3 is TGTGCCAGCAGTGAATATACGGGAGGGGTTTTGGAGGAGCAGTTCTTC. This encodes CASSEYTGGVLEEQFF. The J gene is TRBJ2-1, the V gene TRBV25-1, with 8 bases that match TRBD2. Germline V gene data show CDR1 as MGHDK and CDR2 as SYGVNS. This CDR3 is built from 16 residues. V shed 0 bases, J shed 10 bases, and the junction held 11 bases outside the gene matches.

Note on this clone: The sample contains more than one DNA sequence encoding this CDR3. This chain uses TRBV7-9 with TRBJ2-1; 7 positions match TRBD2. Germline V gene data show CDR1 as SEHNR and CDR2 as FQNEAQ (reference sequence). V shed 1 base, J shed 0 bases, and the junction held 3 bases outside the gene matches. This CDR3 is built from 16 residues. The CDR3: CASSLVGGSSYNEQFF. As DNA, the CDR3 is TGTGCCAGCAGCTTAGTTGGCGGGAGCTCCTACAATGAGCAGTTCTTC.

This clone occurred many times. The sample contains more than one DNA sequence encoding this CDR3. The chain couples TRBV28 to TRBJ2-1; D gene unclear. V was pared by 3 bases and J by 7 bases, with 4 bases between. The CDR3 is 11 amino acids. The germline gives CDR1 MDHEN, CDR2 SYDVKM. In DNA, the CDR3 is TGTGCCAGCAGTTTCAGGAATGAGCAGTTCTTC. It specifies CASSFRNEQFF.

This chain joins TRBV27 and TRBJ2-4, with 7 bases matching TRBD1. Germline-derived CDR1 and CDR2 are MNHEY and SMNVEV (reference sequence). Trimming at V came to 10 bases and at J to 9 bases, leaving 12 bases not matched to a gene. This CDR3 has 13 amino acids. This chain's CDR3 is CATRQGSPSIQYF. In DNA, the CDR3 is TGTGCCACCCGACAGGGTTCCCCGAGCATTCAGTACTTC.

This clone was detected only a few times. V is TRBV4-2 and J is TRBJ2-1; 7 bases agree with TRBD1. With 1 base clipped from V and 5 bases from J, the junction kept 11 bases outside the gene matches. This CDR3 has 17 amino acids. Per the germline V gene, CDR1 is LGHNA and CDR2 is YNFKEQ. In DNA form, the CDR3 reads TGTGCCAGCAGCCAAGCGTGGGGGACAGATCTAAACAATGAGCAGTTCTTC. Its translation: CASSQAWGTDLNNEQFF.

This clone was detected only a few times. The rearrangement joins TRBV7-2 to TRBJ2-1; tentatively, D is TRBD2 (6 bases). The CDR3 spans 14 residues. The germline CDR1 and CDR2 sequences are SGHTA and FQGNSA. The V gene lost 2 bases and the J gene lost 5 bases, with 10 bases spanning the gap. CDR3 amino acids: CASSLPSAHNEQFF. In DNA form, the CDR3 reads TGTGCCAGCAGCTTACCTAGCGCCCACAATGAGCAGTTCTTC.

This clone came up a few times. The same CDR3 arises from other DNA sequences in this sample as well. The rearrangement uses TRBV6-5 and TRBJ1-2; no clear D. CDR3 length: 13 residues. V lost 2 bases and J 4 bases, leaving 8 bases between the germline ends. CDR1 is MNHEY and CDR2 is SVGAGI in the germline V gene. CDR3 DNA sequence: TGTGCCAGCAGTTACGACGGGAGCTATGGCTACACCTTC. Translated, it gives CASSYDGSYGYTF.

This clone was recorded a few times. One end of the junction is discordant with germline, which a read error may explain. The chain recombines TRBV5-4 with TRBJ2-7; TRBD2 aligns across 9 bases. Germline V lookup: CDR1 SGHNT, CDR2 YYREEE (reference sequence). This CDR3 comprises 13 residues. The CDR3: CASSLAGASGVDF. The DNA of the CDR3 is TGTGCCAGCAGCTTGGCCGGGGCTAGCGGGGTTGACTTC.

The gene calls are TRBV4-3 and TRBJ2-2; possible D gene TRBD1, 5 bases. Per germline, CDR1 LGHNA and CDR2 YSLEER. The CDR3 length is 14 residues. With 1 base removed from V and 6 bases from J, the gap between germline ends came to 9 bases. The CDR3: CASSQVDRPGELFF. DNA of the CDR3: TGCGCCAGCAGCCAAGTCGACAGACCCGGGGAGCTGTTTTTT.

The chain has TRBV5-5 and TRBJ2-4; the D gene could be TRBD1 or TRBD2 (6 bases each). The CDR3 runs 14 residues. The ends were cut back, 4 bases at V and 2 bases at J, with 10 bases in the middle. CDR1 is SGHKS, CDR2 YYEKEE, per germline (reference sequence). The CDR3 protein is CASSLGGSKNIQYF. The CDR3 nucleotides read TGTGCCAGCAGCCTGGGGGGCTCCAAAAACATTCAGTACTTC.

The rearrangement uses TRBV7-9 and TRBJ2-7; TRBD1 aligns across 7 bases. The CDR3 consists of 15 residues. Germline loops: CDR1 SEHNR, CDR2 FQNEAQ (reference sequence). Germline trimming cut 1 base from V and 0 bases from J; bases unmatched to any gene: 3. CDR3 sequence: CASSLGDSRSYEQYF. The CDR3, as DNA: TGTGCCAGCAGCTTAGGGGACAGCCGCTCCTACGAGCAGTACTTC. The complete variable domain, with remaining parts taken from reference TRBV7-9 and TRBJ2-7, reads DTGVSQNPRHKITKRGQNVTFRCDPISEHNRLYWYRQTLGQGPEFLTYFQNEAQLEKSRLLSDRFSAERPKGSFSTLEIQRTEQGDSAMYLCASSLGDSRSYEQYFGPGTRLTVT.

The DNA of the CDR3 is TGTGCCAGCAGTGACTCTGAAGGGGAAGCTTTCTTT. Residues: CASSDSEGEAFF. The chain joins TRBV6-4 to TRBJ1-1; D remains ambiguous. The CDR3 has 12 amino acids. Germline CDR1 MRHNA, CDR2 SNTAGT. V was clipped by 0 bases and J by 8 bases, with 7 bases between them.

This clone has more than one count but fewer than ten. The J gene is TRBJ2-7, the V gene TRBV4-3; no reliable D call. Germline loops: CDR1 LGHNA, CDR2 YSLEER. The CDR3 spans 15 residues. With 0 bases removed from V and 3 bases from J, the gap between germline ends came to 12 bases. DNA for the CDR3: TGCGCCAGCAGCCAAGATCTCGGGTTTAACTACGAGCAGTACTTC. This sequence encodes CASSQDLGFNYEQYF.